These T cell receptor beta chains were read from a single sample in a study of shared clonotypes between healthy human individuals. The data were produced by immunoSEQ multiplex PCR, yet TCRdb's version contains in-frame clones alone and is incomplete. The table records under 2,000,000 clones, about 95% of them present only once. Sequencing was done on a sample of naive CD8+ T cells sorted from blood. The receptors derive from a man aged 18 to 30 in good health. CDR3s include the opening cysteine and the closing phenylalanine or tryptophan. The D gene is left open where the match is weak. The size entry is marked missing in some rows and otherwise reads once, few, many or a size class.

v_call	clone_size	j_call	d_call	cdr3_aa	cdr3_nt
TRBV7-9	NA	TRBJ2-3	NA	CASSLAKLVSDTQYF	TGTGCCAGCAGCTTAGCTAAACTAGTGTCTGATACGCAGTATTTT
TRBV5-1	once	TRBJ2-2	NA	CASSLGPGQNTGELFF	TGCGCCAGCAGCTTGGGGCCGGGACAGAACACCGGGGAGCTGTTTTTT
TRBV7-9	once	TRBJ1-5	NA	CASSPAGAGFNQPQHF	TGTGCCAGCAGCCCGGCGGGGGCGGGTTTCAATCAGCCCCAGCATTTT
TRBV6-1	NA	TRBJ2-7	NA	CASTEWGPLSYEQYF	TGTGCCAGCACCGAGTGGGGCCCCCTTAGCTACGAGCAGTACTTC
TRBV6-1	NA	TRBJ1-2	TRBD1	CASTGTGTGTGYTF	TGTGCCAGCACCGGCACGGGGACAGGGACTGGCTACACCTTC
TRBV11-2	NA	TRBJ1-3	NA	CASSLGAGLTNTIYF	TGTGCCAGCAGCTTAGGGGCGGGATTGACAAACACCATATATTTT
TRBV27	NA	TRBJ2-4	NA	CASSQFGTDAQYF	TGTGCCAGCAGTCAATTCGGGACGGACGCTCAGTACTTC
TRBV13	NA	TRBJ2-1	TRBD2	CASSPGTSGSGDYNEQFF	TGTGCCAGCAGCCCCGGGACTAGCGGGAGTGGGGATTACAATGAGCAGTTCTTC
TRBV7-9	NA	TRBJ1-1	TRBD1	CASSRRTGGDTEAFF	TGTGCCAGCAGCCGTAGGACAGGGGGTGACACTGAAGCTTTCTTT
TRBV7-4	NA	TRBJ2-3	NA	CASTHPSLTSTDTQYF	TGTGCCAGCACCCACCCAAGCTTAACTAGCACAGATACGCAGTATTTT